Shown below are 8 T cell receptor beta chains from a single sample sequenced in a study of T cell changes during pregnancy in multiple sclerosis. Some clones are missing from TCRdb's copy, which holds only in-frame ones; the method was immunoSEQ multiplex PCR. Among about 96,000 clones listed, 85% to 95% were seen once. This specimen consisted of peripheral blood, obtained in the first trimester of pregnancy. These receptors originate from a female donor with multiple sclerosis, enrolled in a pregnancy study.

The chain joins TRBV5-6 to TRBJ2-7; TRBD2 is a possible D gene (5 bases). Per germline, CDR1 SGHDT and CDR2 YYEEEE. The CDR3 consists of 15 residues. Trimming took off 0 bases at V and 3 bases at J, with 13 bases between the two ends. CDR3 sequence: CASSLAADPNYEQYF. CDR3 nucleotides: TGTGCCAGCAGCTTGGCAGCGGACCCAAACTACGAGCAGTACTTC.

The CDR3 loop reads CASTVGGAGELFF. CDR3 DNA: TGTGCCAGCACCGTAGGGGGCGCCGGGGAGCTGTTTTTT. The gene calls are TRBV27 and TRBJ2-2; 7 bases map to TRBD1. J lost 6 bases, V lost 7 bases, and 5 bases had no gene match. CDR3 size: 13 residues. CDR1 is MNHEY, CDR2 SMNVEV, per germline (reference sequence).

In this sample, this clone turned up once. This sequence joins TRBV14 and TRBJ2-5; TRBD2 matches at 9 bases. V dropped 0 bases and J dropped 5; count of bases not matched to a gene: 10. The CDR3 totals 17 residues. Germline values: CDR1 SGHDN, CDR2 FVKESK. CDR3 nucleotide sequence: TGTGCCAGCAGCCAAGACGAGTTGGCGGGAGGGCGCGAGACCCAGTACTTC. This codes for CASSQDELAGGRETQYF.

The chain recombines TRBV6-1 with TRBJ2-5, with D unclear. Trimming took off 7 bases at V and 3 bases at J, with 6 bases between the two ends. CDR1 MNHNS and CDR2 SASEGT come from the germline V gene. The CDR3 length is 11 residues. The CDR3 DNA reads TGTGCCAGCACTCGGGAAGAGACCCAGTACTTC. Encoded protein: CASTREETQYF.

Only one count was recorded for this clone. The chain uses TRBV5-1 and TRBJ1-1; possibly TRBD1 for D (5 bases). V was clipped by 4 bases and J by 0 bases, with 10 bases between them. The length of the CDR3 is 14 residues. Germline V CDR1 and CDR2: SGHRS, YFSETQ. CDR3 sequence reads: CASSQQELNTEAFF. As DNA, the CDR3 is TGCGCCAGCAGCCAACAGGAGCTGAACACTGAAGCTTTCTTT.

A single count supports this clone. The CDR3 here is CASSSWGGANEKLFF. The CDR3 bases are TGTGCCAGCAGCTCATGGGGGGGGGCTAATGAAAAACTGTTTTTT. The chain has TRBV13 and TRBJ1-4, with D possibly being TRBD1 (5 bases). Germline V gives CDR1 PRHDT, CDR2 FYEKMQ (reference sequence). V lost 4 bases and J lost 3, with 12 bases in between. This CDR3 spans 15 amino acids.

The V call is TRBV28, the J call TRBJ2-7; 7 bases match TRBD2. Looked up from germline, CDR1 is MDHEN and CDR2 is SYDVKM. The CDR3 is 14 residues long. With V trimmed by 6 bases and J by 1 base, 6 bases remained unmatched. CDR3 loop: CASRRDYLSYEQYF. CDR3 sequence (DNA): TGTGCCAGCAGGCGGGACTATCTATCCTACGAGCAGTACTTC. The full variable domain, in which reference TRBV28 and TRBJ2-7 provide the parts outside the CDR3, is DVKVTQSSRYLVKRTGEKVFLECVQDMDHENMFWYRQDPGLGLRLIYFSYDVKMKEKGDIPEGYSVSREKKERFSLILESASTNQTSMYLCASRRDYLSYEQYFGPGTRLTVT.

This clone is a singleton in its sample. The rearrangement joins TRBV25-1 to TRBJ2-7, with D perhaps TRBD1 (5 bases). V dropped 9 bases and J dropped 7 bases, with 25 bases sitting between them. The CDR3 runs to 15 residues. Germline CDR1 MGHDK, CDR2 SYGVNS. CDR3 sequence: CARDLVGRAPWEQYF. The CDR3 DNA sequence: TGTGCCAGAGACCTCGTGGGCAGGGCTCCTTGGGAGCAGTACTTC.